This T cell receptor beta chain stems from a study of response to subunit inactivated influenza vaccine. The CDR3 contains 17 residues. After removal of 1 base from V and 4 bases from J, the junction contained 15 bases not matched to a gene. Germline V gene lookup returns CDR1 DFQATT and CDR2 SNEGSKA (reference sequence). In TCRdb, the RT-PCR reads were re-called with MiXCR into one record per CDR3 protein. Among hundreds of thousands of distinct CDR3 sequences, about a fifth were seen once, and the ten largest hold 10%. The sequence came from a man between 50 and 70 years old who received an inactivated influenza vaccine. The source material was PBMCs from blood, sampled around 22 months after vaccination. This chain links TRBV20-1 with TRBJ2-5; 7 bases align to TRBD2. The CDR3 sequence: CSARVGLGTLWGETQYF. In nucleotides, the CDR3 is TGCAGTGCTAGAGTCGGACTAGGGACCCTCTGGGGAGAGACCCAGTACTTC.